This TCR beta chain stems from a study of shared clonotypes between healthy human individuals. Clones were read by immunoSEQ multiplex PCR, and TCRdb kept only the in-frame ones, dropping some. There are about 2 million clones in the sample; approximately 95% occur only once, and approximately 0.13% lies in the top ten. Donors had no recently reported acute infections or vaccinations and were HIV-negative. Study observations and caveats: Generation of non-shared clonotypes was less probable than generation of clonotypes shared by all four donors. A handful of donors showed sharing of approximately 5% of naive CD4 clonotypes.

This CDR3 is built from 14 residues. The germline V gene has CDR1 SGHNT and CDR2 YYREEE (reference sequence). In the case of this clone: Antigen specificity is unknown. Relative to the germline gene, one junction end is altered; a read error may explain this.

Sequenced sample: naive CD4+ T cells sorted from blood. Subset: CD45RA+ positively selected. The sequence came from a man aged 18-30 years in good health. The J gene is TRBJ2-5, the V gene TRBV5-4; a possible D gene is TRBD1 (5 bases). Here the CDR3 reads CTSSSTGEKETQYF. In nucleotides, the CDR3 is TGTACCAGCAGCTCCACAGGAGAGAAAGAGACCCAGTACTTC.